This T cell receptor beta chain was captured by sequencing in a study of blood T cell repertoires in COVID-19. As originally analysed: Using reference gene primer amplification, nucleated cell counts were estimated. TCRdb's copy holds only in-frame clones and misses some; the assay was immunoSEQ multiplex PCR. V and J calls and clone size are copied from that table; D and trimming were computed from the DNA. The table lists about 260,000 clones, roughly 90% of them singletons. Germline CDR1 reads GTSNPN; CDR2 reads SVGIG (reference sequence). The CDR3 loop spans 12 amino acids. With 4 bases removed from V and 5 bases from J, the gap between germline ends came to 11 bases.

Sequenced material: peripheral blood. The chain has TRBV30 and TRBJ1-2; D is ambiguous. This clonotype was obtained from a young man with active or convalescent COVID-19. The CDR3 region is CAWNPSGYGYTF. For the CDR3, the DNA is TGTGCCTGGAATCCCAGCGGGTATGGCTACACCTTC.